This T cell receptor beta chain was recorded in a study of cytomegalovirus exposure and HLA in healthy donors. Of note for this clone: The antigen is unknown.

60 Vbeta and 13 Jbeta primers were used in PCR. Profiled with immunoSEQ multiplex PCR; TCRdb holds only in-frame clones, not every one. The repertoire consists of about 110,000 clones, with around 86% occurring once and the leading ten covering around 1.9%. This CDR3 is built from 15 residues. Between the trimmed V and J ends, which lost 0 bases and 6 bases, there was a span of 18 bases. The germline CDR1 and CDR2 sequences are GTSNPN and SVGIG (reference sequence). Study-level points and caveats: Later analysis associated a missense DCLRE1C variant with TCR beta V- and J-gene trimming.

This chain uses TRBV30 with TRBJ2-7; tentatively, D is TRBD2 (7 bases). This clonotype was obtained from a man aged 40-49 years in good health and CMV-seronegative. Sample: PBMCs. In nucleotides, the CDR3 is TGTGCCTGGAGTGTATTCCGGGGGGCCCCTCGCGAGCAGTACTTC. Translating gives CAWSVFRGAPREQYF.